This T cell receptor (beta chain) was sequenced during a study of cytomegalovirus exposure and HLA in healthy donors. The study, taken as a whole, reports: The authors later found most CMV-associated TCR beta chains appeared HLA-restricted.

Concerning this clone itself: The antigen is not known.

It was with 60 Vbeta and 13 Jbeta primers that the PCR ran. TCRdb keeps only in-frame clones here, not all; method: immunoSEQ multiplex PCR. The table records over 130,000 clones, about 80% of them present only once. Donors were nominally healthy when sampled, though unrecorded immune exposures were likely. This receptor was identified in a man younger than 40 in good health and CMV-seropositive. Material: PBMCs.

DNA of the CDR3: TGTGCCAGCAGCTTAGTTCCGGGGTACGAGCAGTACTTC. Encoded protein: CASSLVPGYEQYF. V is TRBV7-2 and J is TRBJ2-7, with a possible D match to TRBD2 (5 bases). The CDR3 extends over 13 amino acids. Germline V CDR1 and CDR2: SGHTA, FQGNSA. V shed 1 base and J shed 4 bases, with 8 bases lying between them.